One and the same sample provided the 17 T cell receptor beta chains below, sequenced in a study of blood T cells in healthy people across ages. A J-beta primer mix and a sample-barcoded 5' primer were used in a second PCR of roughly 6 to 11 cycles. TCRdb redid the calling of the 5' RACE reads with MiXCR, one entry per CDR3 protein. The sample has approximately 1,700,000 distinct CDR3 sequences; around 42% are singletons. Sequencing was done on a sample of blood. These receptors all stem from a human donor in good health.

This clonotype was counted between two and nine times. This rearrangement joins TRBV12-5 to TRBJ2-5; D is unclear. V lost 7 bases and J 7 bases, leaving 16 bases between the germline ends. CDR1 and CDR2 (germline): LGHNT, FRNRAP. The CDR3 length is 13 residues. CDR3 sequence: CASAHQGITTQYF. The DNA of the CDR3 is TGTGCTAGTGCCCACCAAGGTATTACGACCCAGTACTTC.

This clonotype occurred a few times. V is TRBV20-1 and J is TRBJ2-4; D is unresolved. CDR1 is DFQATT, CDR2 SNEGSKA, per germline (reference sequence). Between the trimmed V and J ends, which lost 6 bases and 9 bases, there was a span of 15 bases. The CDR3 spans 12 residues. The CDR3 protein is CSANPTPPIQYF. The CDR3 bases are TGCAGTGCGAACCCAACCCCTCCCATTCAGTACTTC.

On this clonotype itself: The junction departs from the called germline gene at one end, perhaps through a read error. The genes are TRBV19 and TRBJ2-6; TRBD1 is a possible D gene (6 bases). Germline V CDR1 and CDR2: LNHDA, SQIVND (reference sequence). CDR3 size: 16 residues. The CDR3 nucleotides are TGTGCCGGTAGTCCCGGACAGTACTCTGGGGCCAACGTCCTGACTTTC. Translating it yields CAGSPGQYSGANVLTF.

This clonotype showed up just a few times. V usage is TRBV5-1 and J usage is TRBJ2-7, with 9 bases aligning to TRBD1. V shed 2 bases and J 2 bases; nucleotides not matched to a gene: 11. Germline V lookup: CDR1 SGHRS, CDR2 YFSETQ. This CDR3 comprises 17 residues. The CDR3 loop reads CASSLGPRDRDPYEQYF. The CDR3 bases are TGCGCCAGCAGCTTAGGCCCCCGGGACAGGGACCCCTACGAGCAGTACTTC.

The CDR3 is CASSPGTLDNEQFF. The CDR3 DNA follows: TGCGCCAGCAGCCCCGGGACCCTTGACAATGAGCAGTTCTTC. The chain is built from TRBV5-1 and TRBJ2-1; the D call may be TRBD1 or TRBD2 (5 bases each). The CDR3 totals 14 residues. Germline V lookup: CDR1 SGHRS, CDR2 YFSETQ. The V and J ends lost 4 bases and 5 bases respectively, with 13 bases between them.

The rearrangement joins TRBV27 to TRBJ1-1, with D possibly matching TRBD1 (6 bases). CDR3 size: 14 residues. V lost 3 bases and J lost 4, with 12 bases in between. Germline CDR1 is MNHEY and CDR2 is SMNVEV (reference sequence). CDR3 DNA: TGTGCCAGCAGTTTTGGGGGGCCTCGCACTGAAGCTTTCTTT. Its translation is CASSFGGPRTEAFF.

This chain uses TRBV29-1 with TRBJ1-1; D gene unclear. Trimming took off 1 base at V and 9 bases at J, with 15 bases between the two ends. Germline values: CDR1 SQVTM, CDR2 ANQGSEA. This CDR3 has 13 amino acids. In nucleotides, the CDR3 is TGCAGCGTTGAAGGTCGGTCGGGGAGGAAAGCTTTCTTT. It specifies CSVEGRSGRKAFF.

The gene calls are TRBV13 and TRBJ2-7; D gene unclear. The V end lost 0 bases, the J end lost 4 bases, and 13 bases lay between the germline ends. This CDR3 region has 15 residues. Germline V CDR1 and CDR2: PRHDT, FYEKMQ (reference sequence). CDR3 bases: TGTGCCAGCAGCTTAGGAAGCCCCCCAGTGTACGAGCAGTACTTC. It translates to CASSLGSPPVYEQYF.

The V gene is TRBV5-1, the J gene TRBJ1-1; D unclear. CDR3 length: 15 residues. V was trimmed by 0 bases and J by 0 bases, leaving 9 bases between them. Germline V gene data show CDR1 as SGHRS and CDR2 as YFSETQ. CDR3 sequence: CASSLDTAMNTEAFF. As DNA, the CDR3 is TGCGCCAGCAGCTTGGATACCGCCATGAACACTGAAGCTTTCTTT.

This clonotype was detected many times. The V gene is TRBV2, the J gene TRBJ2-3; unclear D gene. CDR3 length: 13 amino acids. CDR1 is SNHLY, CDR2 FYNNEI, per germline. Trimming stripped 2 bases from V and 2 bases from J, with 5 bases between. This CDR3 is CASSETVTDTQYF. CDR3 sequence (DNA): TGTGCCAGCAGTGAAACAGTCACAGATACGCAGTATTTT.

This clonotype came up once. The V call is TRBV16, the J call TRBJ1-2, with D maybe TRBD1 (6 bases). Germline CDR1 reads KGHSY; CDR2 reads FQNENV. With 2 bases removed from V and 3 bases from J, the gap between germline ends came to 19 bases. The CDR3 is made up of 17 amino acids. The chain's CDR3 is CASSQTRTGREDYGYTF. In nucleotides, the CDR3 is TGTGCCAGCAGCCAAACGAGAACAGGGAGGGAAGACTATGGCTACACCTTC. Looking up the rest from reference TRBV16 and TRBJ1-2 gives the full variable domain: GEEVAQTPKHLVRGEGQKAKLYCAPIKGHSYVFWYQQVLKNEFKFLISFQNENVFDETGMPKERFSAKCLPNSPCSLEIQATKLEDSAVYFCASSQTRTGREDYGYTFGSGTRLTVV.

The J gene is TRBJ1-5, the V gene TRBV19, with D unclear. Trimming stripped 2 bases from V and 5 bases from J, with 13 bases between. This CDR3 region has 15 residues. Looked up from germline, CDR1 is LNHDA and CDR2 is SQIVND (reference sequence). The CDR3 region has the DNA TGTGCCAGTAGTATACAGGTCAGTCTTTATCAGCCCCAGCATTTT. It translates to CASSIQVSLYQPQHF. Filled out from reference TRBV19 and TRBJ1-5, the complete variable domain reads DGGITQSPKYLFRKEGQNVTLSCEQNLNHDAMYWYRQDPGQGLRLIYYSQIVNDFQKGDIAEGYSVSREKKESFPLTVTSAQKNPTAFYLCASSIQVSLYQPQHFGDGTRLSIL.

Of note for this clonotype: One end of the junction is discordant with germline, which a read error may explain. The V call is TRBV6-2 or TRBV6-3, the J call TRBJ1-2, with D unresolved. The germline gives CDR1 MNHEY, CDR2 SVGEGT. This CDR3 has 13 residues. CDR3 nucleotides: TGTGCCAGCAGTTACTCGATTGAGTATGGCCACACCTTC. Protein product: CASSYSIEYGHTF.

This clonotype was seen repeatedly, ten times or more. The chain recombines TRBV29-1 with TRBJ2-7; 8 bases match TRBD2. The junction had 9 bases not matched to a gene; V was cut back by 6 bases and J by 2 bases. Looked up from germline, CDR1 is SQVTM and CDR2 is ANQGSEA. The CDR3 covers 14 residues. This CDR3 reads CSVVTSGVTYEQYF. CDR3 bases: TGCAGCGTCGTCACTAGCGGCGTTACCTACGAGCAGTACTTC.

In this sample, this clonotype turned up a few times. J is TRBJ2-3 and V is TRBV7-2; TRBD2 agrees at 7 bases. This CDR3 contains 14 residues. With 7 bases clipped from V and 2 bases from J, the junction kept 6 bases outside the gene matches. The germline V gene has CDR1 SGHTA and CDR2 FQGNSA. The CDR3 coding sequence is TGTGCCAGCATGAACCGGGACTACACAGATACGCAGTATTTT. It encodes CASMNRDYTDTQYF.

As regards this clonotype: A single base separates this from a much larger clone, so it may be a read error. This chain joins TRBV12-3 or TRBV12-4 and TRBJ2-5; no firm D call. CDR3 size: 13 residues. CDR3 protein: CAGSFRNQETQYF. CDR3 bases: TGTGCCGGCAGTTTCCGCAACCAAGAGACCCAGTACTTC.

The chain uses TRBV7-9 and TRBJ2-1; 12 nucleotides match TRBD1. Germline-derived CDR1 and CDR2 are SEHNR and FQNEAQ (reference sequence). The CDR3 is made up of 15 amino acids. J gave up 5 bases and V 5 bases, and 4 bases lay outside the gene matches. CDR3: CASSIGTGGNNEQFF. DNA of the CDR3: TGTGCCAGCAGCATCGGGACAGGGGGCAACAATGAGCAGTTCTTC.